The 17 T cell receptor beta chains given below trace back to one sample, sequenced in a study of CD8+ T cells in alopecia areata. RNA extraction and reverse transcription yielded cDNA as sequencing template. The protocol was immunoSEQ multiplex PCR, while the TCRdb copy is restricted to in-frame clones and leaves out a portion. The data hold some 110,000 clones, with approximately 38% observed a single time. The material sequenced was CD4+ T cells sorted from blood. Receptor source: a human donor with alopecia areata.

V gene TRBV5-1 combines with J gene TRBJ2-4, with a weak D call TRBD1 (6 bases). The CDR3 consists of 15 residues. Germline V gene sequence: CDR1 SGHRS, CDR2 YFSETQ. Trimming pared 4 bases from V and 0 bases from J, leaving 11 bases between. CDR3 in DNA: TGCGCCAGCAGCGTCGACAGGTTAGCCAAAAACATTCAGTACTTC. Residues: CASSVDRLAKNIQYF.

This chain connects TRBV5-6 to TRBJ2-5; the D is unclear. Deletions cut 4 bases from V and 9 bases from J, with 10 bases between. This CDR3 comprises 11 residues. Germline CDR1 and CDR2: SGHDT and YYEEEE. CDR3 bases: TGTGCCAGCAGCCAACGTAGGGCCCAGTACTTC. It encodes CASSQRRAQYF.

This clone was seen once. V is TRBV27 and J is TRBJ2-4; 12 bases line up with TRBD2. From germline, CDR1 is MNHEY and CDR2 SMNVEV (reference sequence). There are 16 residues in the CDR3. Germline trimming cut 5 bases from V and 5 bases from J; bases unmatched to any gene: 7. CDR3 protein: CASSLLAGGPQNIQYF. CDR3 coding DNA: TGTGCCAGCAGTCTGCTAGCGGGAGGGCCGCAAAACATTCAGTACTTC.

The CDR3: CSAIPPPMSYNEQFF. For the CDR3, the DNA is TGCAGCGCGATACCCCCGCCCATGTCCTACAATGAGCAGTTCTTC. This chain uses TRBV29-1 with TRBJ2-1; the D is unclear. The CDR3 has 15 amino acids. Germline V gene sequence: CDR1 SQVTM, CDR2 ANQGSEA. The ends were cut back, 7 bases at V and 1 base at J, with 17 bases in the middle.

This clone was observed a handful of times. V usage is TRBV7-9 and J usage is TRBJ1-2; 7 bases match TRBD1. The germline V gene encodes CDR1 SEHNR and CDR2 FQNEAQ (reference sequence). The trim removed 3 bases at V and 8 bases at J, leaving 6 bases unmatched. The CDR3 spans 13 residues. The DNA of the CDR3 is TGTGCCAGCAGCTTTCCGACAGGGAGAGGCTACACCTTC. Its translation: CASSFPTGRGYTF.

CDR3 sequence (DNA): TGTGCCAGCAGTGAGCATGCAGGGGTGGGACAGCCCCAGCATTTT. Its protein product is CASSEHAGVGQPQHF. The chain employs TRBV6-4 and TRBJ1-5, with D maybe TRBD1 (6 bases). V dropped 3 bases and J dropped 7 bases, with 16 bases sitting between them. Germline CDR1 and CDR2: MRHNA and SNTAGT. CDR3 size: 15 residues.

CDR3 amino acids: CAWSGPIENYGYTF. The CDR3 DNA reads TGTGCCTGGAGTGGGCCCATCGAAAACTATGGCTACACCTTC. This rearrangement joins TRBV30 to TRBJ1-2, with D unclear. The CDR3 is 14 amino acids. The germline V and J ends were trimmed by 1 base and 2 bases, with 11 bases remaining between them. Germline V gene sequence: CDR1 GTSNPN, CDR2 SVGIG (reference sequence).

The table lists this clone with a few counts. The same CDR3 is also encoded by other DNA sequences in this sample. The gene calls are TRBV7-2 and TRBJ2-5; D unresolved. Germline CDR1 SGHTA, CDR2 FQGNSA. The CDR3 totals 11 residues. V was shortened by 4 bases and J by 5 bases, with 5 bases between the two germline ends. The CDR3 loop is CASSSRETQYF. DNA for the CDR3: TGTGCCAGCAGCTCCCGTGAGACCCAGTACTTC.

The table lists this clone with a few counts. The genes are TRBV29-1 and TRBJ2-5; D is possibly TRBD2 (6 bases). V dropped 5 bases and J dropped 4 bases, with 14 bases sitting between them. CDR1 SQVTM and CDR2 ANQGSEA come from the germline V gene. The CDR3 has 13 amino acids. CDR3 loop: CSVSGQRRETQYF. For the CDR3, the DNA is TGCAGCGTTAGCGGGCAGCGACGAGAGACCCAGTACTTC.

This clone was observed once. V gene TRBV29-1 combines with J gene TRBJ2-7; D is uncertain. The germline V gene has CDR1 SQVTM and CDR2 ANQGSEA. The CDR3 totals 15 residues. Between the trimmed V and J ends, which lost 7 bases and 7 bases, there was a span of 26 bases. In DNA, the CDR3 is TGCAGCGCCCCCCAACGATCGATAGAGGCTCGGGAGCAGTACTTC. This gives the protein CSAPQRSIEAREQYF.

The chain recombines TRBV7-9 with TRBJ2-4, with 8 bases identical to TRBD1. Trimming removed 5 bases from V and 8 bases from J; junction bases left unmatched: 8. CDR3 length: 14 residues. Looked up from germline, CDR1 is SEHNR and CDR2 is FQNEAQ (reference sequence). The CDR3 loop reads CASSPDRVRDIQYF. In DNA form, the CDR3 reads TGTGCCAGCAGCCCGGACAGGGTTCGGGACATTCAGTACTTC.

This clone has only one observation. This chain links TRBV9 with TRBJ2-6; weak D call: TRBD2 (6 bases). V was shortened by 4 bases and J by 2 bases, with 10 bases between the two germline ends. CDR1 and CDR2 (germline): SGDLS, YYNGEE. The CDR3 covers 15 residues. CDR3 protein: CASSPGRTGANVLTF. The DNA of the CDR3 is TGTGCCAGCAGCCCGGGGAGGACTGGGGCCAACGTCCTGACTTTC.

The V gene is TRBV7-9, the J gene TRBJ2-7; TRBD1 agrees at 9 bases. The CDR3 is made up of 17 amino acids. CDR1 is SEHNR and CDR2 is FQNEAQ in the germline V gene (reference sequence). The trim removed 2 bases at V and 6 bases at J, leaving 14 bases unmatched. The CDR3 DNA sequence: TGTGCCAGCAGCTTATCCAACCTCCGGGACAGGGCTCCCGAGCAGTACTTC. It translates to CASSLSNLRDRAPEQYF. Looking up the rest from reference TRBV7-9 and TRBJ2-7 gives the full variable domain: DTGVSQNPRHKITKRGQNVTFRCDPISEHNRLYWYRQTLGQGPEFLTYFQNEAQLEKSRLLSDRFSAERPKGSFSTLEIQRTEQGDSAMYLCASSLSNLRDRAPEQYFGPGTRLTVT.

The chain carries TRBV29-1 and TRBJ1-3; D unresolved. Trimming removed 7 bases from V and 4 bases from J, with 11 bases in between. The V gene's germline CDR1 is SQVTM and CDR2 ANQGSEA. The CDR3 contains 12 residues. As DNA, the CDR3 is TGCAGCGGTGGATCGATAGGAAACACCATATATTTT. This sequence encodes CSGGSIGNTIYF.

This clone was counted only a few times. The chain links TRBV4-2 to TRBJ2-6, with 7 bases matching TRBD2. The CDR3 extends over 18 amino acids. After removal of 5 bases from V and 4 bases from J, the junction contained 14 bases not matched to a gene. Germline V gene sequence: CDR1 LGHNA, CDR2 YNFKEQ. The CDR3 loop is CASSFRTRTRAGANVLTF. CDR3 bases: TGTGCCAGCAGCTTCAGGACTAGAACGAGAGCCGGGGCCAACGTCCTGACTTTC.

The J gene is TRBJ1-1, the V gene TRBV7-2, with D maybe TRBD1 (5 bases). In germline, CDR1 is SGHTA, CDR2 FQGNSA. The V gene lost 5 bases and the J gene lost 2 bases, with 15 bases spanning the gap. The CDR3 is 15 residues long. CDR3 nucleotides: TGTGCCAGCAGCCTAATGGGGGGAGTTAACACTGAAGCTTTCTTT. Protein product: CASSLMGGVNTEAFF.

As regards this clone: This sample includes further DNA sequences coding for the same CDR3. V gene TRBV30 combines with J gene TRBJ2-6; D is unresolved. V was shortened by 0 bases and J by 4 bases, with 4 bases between the two germline ends. There are 13 residues in the CDR3. Germline CDR1 is GTSNPN and CDR2 is SVGIG (reference sequence). CDR3 sequence: CAWSVSGANVLTF. DNA for the CDR3: TGTGCCTGGAGTGTTTCCGGGGCCAACGTCCTGACTTTC.